The 24 T cell receptor beta chains given below trace back to one sample, sequenced in a study of metastatic and nonmetastatic thyroid tumors. TCRdb re-called clones from the PCR reads using MiXCR. The table lists fewer than 40,000 clones, 18% of them singletons. The entire patient cohort was treatment-naive prior to thyroid surgery. Sequenced input: tumor tissue. Every receptor here comes from a female donor with papillary thyroid cancer or a benign thyroid nodule (not recorded which). Some clones in this sample may be carry-over from other donors' samples.

Note on this clone: Other DNA sequences in the same sample also yield this CDR3. The chain is built from TRBV14 and TRBJ1-2, with 12 bases aligning to TRBD1. V lost 3 bases and J lost 8; bases outside the gene matches: 7. Per germline, CDR1 SGHDN and CDR2 FVKESK. There are 15 residues in the CDR3. Here the CDR3 reads CASSQPGQGALGYTF. In DNA form, the CDR3 reads TGTGCCAGCAGCCAGCCGGGACAGGGGGCTCTAGGCTACACCTTC.

This clone was counted at least ten times. The rearrangement uses TRBV7-9 and TRBJ2-1; 9 bases match TRBD1. Germline assignment: CDR1 SEHNR and CDR2 FQNEAQ (reference sequence). The V gene end was trimmed by 7 bases and the J gene end by 5 bases; junction bases not matched to a gene: 6. The CDR3 runs 14 residues. CDR3 bases: TGTGCCAGCACCTCGGGACAGGGACACAATGAGCAGTTCTTC. Residues: CASTSGQGHNEQFF.

This clone showed up just a few times. A single base separates this from a much larger clone, so it may be a read error. At the DNA level, this CDR3 is encoded by other sequences in the same sample as well. This chain joins TRBV2 and TRBJ2-5, with 9 bases fitting TRBD2. The CDR3 has 16 amino acids. Germline V CDR1 and CDR2: SNHLY, FYNNEI. The CDR3 bases are TGTGCCAGCAGACGCTGGAGGACTAGCGAGGTGGAGACTCAGTACTTC. Its translation is CASRRWRTSEVETQYF.

Ten or more counts support this clone. The chain joins TRBV6-2 or TRBV6-3 to TRBJ2-5, with a weak D call TRBD1 (6 bases). CDR1 and CDR2 (germline): MNHEY, SVGEGT. CDR3 length: 15 amino acids. The germline V and J ends were trimmed by 2 bases and 4 bases, with 14 bases remaining between them. The CDR3 loop is CASSYLGRGRETQYF. For the CDR3, the DNA is TGTGCCAGCAGTTACCTCGGCAGGGGCCGAGAGACCCAGTACTTC.

This clone was seen repeatedly, ten times or more. The V and J genes are TRBV20-1 and TRBJ2-2; D perhaps matches TRBD2 (6 bases). The germline V gene has CDR1 DFQATT and CDR2 SNEGSKA (reference sequence). With 0 bases removed from V and 5 bases from J, the gap between germline ends came to 13 bases. The length of the CDR3 is 15 residues. CDR3 region: CSARDSTRRTGELFF. Here the CDR3 DNA reads TGCAGTGCTAGAGATTCGACTAGGCGAACCGGGGAGCTGTTTTTT.

The chain has TRBV25-1 and TRBJ1-2; D gene ambiguous. Trimming removed 0 bases at V and 4 bases at J, with 3 bases between. The germline V gene encodes CDR1 MGHDK and CDR2 SYGVNS. This CDR3 spans 12 amino acids. The CDR3 is CASSEYGYGYTF. In DNA, the CDR3 is TGTGCCAGCAGTGAATATGGCTATGGCTACACCTTC.

This clone occurred many times. The chain has TRBV6-2 or TRBV6-3 and TRBJ1-6; D might be TRBD1 (5 bases). This CDR3 contains 13 residues. The V end lost 3 bases, the J end lost 8 bases, and 8 bases lay between the germline ends. CDR1 is MNHEY, CDR2 SVGEGT, per germline. In DNA, the CDR3 is TGTGCCAGCAGTTATCAGGGTTATTCACCCCTCCACTTT. Its protein is CASSYQGYSPLHF.

This clone has ten or more counts. The junction and the germline gene differ at one end; a read error may be behind it. The V call is TRBV6-6, the J call TRBJ1-1, with 7 bases lining up with TRBD1. The germline CDR1 and CDR2 sequences are MNHNY and SVGAGI (reference sequence). The CDR3 has 17 residues. Here the CDR3 DNA reads TGTGCCAGCAGTTACCTACGGACAGGTTGGGGGAACGCTGAAGCTTTCTTT. Its protein product is CASSYLRTGWGNAEAFF.

At least ten counts were recorded for this clone. The chain employs TRBV7-2 and TRBJ1-4; no firm D call. V lost 5 bases to trimming and J lost 5 bases, with 15 bases between them. From germline, CDR1 is SGHTA and CDR2 FQGNSA. This CDR3 spans 15 amino acids. The CDR3 DNA is TGTGCCAGCAGCGAGGCTACAGTACGGAATGAAAAACTGTTTTTT. Its protein is CASSEATVRNEKLFF.

The V call is TRBV4-2, the J call TRBJ2-2, with D perhaps TRBD2 (6 bases). The CDR3 consists of 16 residues. From germline, CDR1 is LGHNA and CDR2 YNFKEQ. The V end lost 0 bases, the J end lost 4 bases, and 12 bases lay between the germline ends. CDR3 in DNA: TGTGCCAGCAGCCAAGATGTAGACGGGAGCACCGGGGAGCTGTTTTTT. It encodes CASSQDVDGSTGELFF.

This clone was detected many times. The chain couples TRBV5-1 to TRBJ2-1; 8 nucleotides align to TRBD2. Germline V gene data show CDR1 as SGHRS and CDR2 as YFSETQ. Trimming removed 4 bases from V and 9 bases from J; junction bases left unmatched: 9. The CDR3 length is 14 residues. The CDR3 region is CASSPRVAGIEQFF. For the CDR3, the DNA is TGCGCCAGCAGCCCCCGAGTAGCGGGAATTGAGCAGTTCTTC.

Many counts were recorded for this clone. V gene TRBV5-4 combines with J gene TRBJ1-2; 11 bases map to TRBD1. CDR1 SGHNT and CDR2 YYREEE come from the germline V gene (reference sequence). The ends lost 4 bases at V and 4 bases at J; junction bases unmatched: 3. The CDR3 is made up of 14 amino acids. The CDR3 DNA follows: TGTGCCAGCAGCGTGGACAGGGGGCTCTATGGCTACACCTTC. Protein product: CASSVDRGLYGYTF.

This clone was seen more than once but under ten times. The J gene is TRBJ2-2, the V gene TRBV6-4; the D gene could be TRBD1 or TRBD2 (5 bases each). In germline, CDR1 is MRHNA, CDR2 SNTAGT. CDR3 length: 14 amino acids. Trimming left V 0 bases short and J 3 bases short, with 5 bases between. The CDR3 DNA is TGTGCCAGCAGTGACTCGGGACACACCGGGGAGCTGTTTTTT. This codes for CASSDSGHTGELFF.

As for this clone: A much larger clone differs by one base, so this may be a read error. The V and J genes are TRBV28 and TRBJ2-3; D is ambiguous. Deletions cut 3 bases from V and 7 bases from J, with 5 bases between. This CDR3 contains 11 residues. From germline, CDR1 is MDHEN and CDR2 SYDVKM. For the CDR3, the DNA is TGTGCCAGCAGTTTGATGTATACGCAGTATTTT. Its protein product is CASSLMYTQYF. Variable domain in full (rest from reference TRBV28 and TRBJ2-3): DVKVTQSSRYLVKRTGEKVFLECVQDMDHENMFWYRQDPGLGLRLIYFSYDVKMKEKGDIPEGYSVSREKKERFSLILESASTNQTSMYLCASSLMYTQYFGPGTRLTVL.

Concerning this clone: This may be a read error, as it is one base from a much larger clone. This CDR3 reads CARSYGGGEKLFF. The DNA for the CDR3 is TGTGCCCGCAGCTACGGAGGGGGGGAAAAACTGTTTTTT. The chain is built from TRBV7-9 and TRBJ1-4; possibly TRBD1 for D (6 bases). Per the germline V gene, CDR1 is SEHNR and CDR2 is FQNEAQ (reference sequence). The CDR3 has 13 amino acids.

This clone was recorded at least ten times. J is TRBJ1-1 and V is TRBV29-1; unclear D gene. V was shortened by 7 bases and J by 4 bases, with 13 bases between the two germline ends. The CDR3 totals 12 residues. Germline CDR1 SQVTM, CDR2 ANQGSEA. The CDR3 sequence: CSAEEGGTEAFF. The CDR3 DNA follows: TGCAGCGCCGAGGAGGGCGGCACTGAAGCTTTCTTT.

Of note for this clone: A read error may explain this, as a much larger clone is one base away. This chain uses TRBV7-6 with TRBJ1-1; D unresolved. V shed 6 bases and J shed 2 bases, with 4 bases lying between them. Germline CDR1 and CDR2: SGHVS and FNYEAQ. This CDR3 contains 11 residues. This chain's CDR3 is CASSGNTEAFF. CDR3 DNA sequence: TGTGCCAGCAGTGGAAACACTGAAGCTTTCTTT.

There are many counts of this clone. This chain links TRBV6-1 with TRBJ1-1; D is possibly TRBD1 (6 bases). Trimming cost V 7 bases and J 3 bases, with 18 bases left between them. Germline V gene sequence: CDR1 MNHNS, CDR2 SASEGT. This CDR3 is 15 amino acids long. The CDR3 DNA sequence: TGTGCCAGCACCCGAAAGAGGGGGGGGGACACTGAAGCTTTCTTT. Amino acids: CASTRKRGGDTEAFF.

This clone is labeled medium-sized. The chain uses TRBV20-1 and TRBJ2-1; D is uncertain. V was shortened by 1 base and J by 2 bases, with 6 bases between the two germline ends. This CDR3 has 13 residues. The V gene's germline CDR1 is DFQATT and CDR2 SNEGSKA (reference sequence). CDR3 nucleotides: TGCAGTGCTAGAGTCCTGACCTACAATGAGCAGTTCTTC. This sequence encodes CSARVLTYNEQFF.

J is TRBJ2-3 and V is TRBV24-1; 11 bases are shared with TRBD2. Germline-derived CDR1 and CDR2 are KGHDR and SFDVKD. This CDR3 region has 16 residues. V lost 4 bases to trimming and J lost 5 bases; unmatched junction nucleotides: 7. The DNA of the CDR3 is TGTGCCACCAGTGACGCACTAGCGGGGGTCAAAGATACGCAGTATTTT. This codes for CATSDALAGVKDTQYF.

Turning to this clone: A single base separates this from a much larger clone, so it may be a read error. V usage is TRBV15 and J usage is TRBJ2-1, with D maybe TRBD2 (5 bases). The V end lost 5 bases, the J end lost 0 bases, and 17 bases lay between the germline ends. Germline loops: CDR1 LNHNV, CDR2 YYDKDF (reference sequence). The CDR3 spans 17 residues. CDR3 nucleotide sequence: TGTGCCACCAGCGACGATGGACTGGTCAGCTCCTACAATGAGCAGTTCTTC. Translation: CATSDDGLVSSYNEQFF.

This clone was recorded at least ten times. This chain links TRBV14 with TRBJ1-3; D gene unclear. Trimming pared 1 base from V and 5 bases from J, leaving 0 bases between. Germline V gene lookup returns CDR1 SGHDN and CDR2 FVKESK. This CDR3 spans 11 amino acids. The CDR3 region is CASSQGNTIYF. The CDR3 DNA reads as TGTGCCAGCAGCCAAGGAAACACCATATATTTT.

This clone appeared many times. A single base separates this from a much larger clone, so it may be a read error. The J gene is TRBJ1-2, the V gene TRBV7-9, with D unresolved. Germline loops: CDR1 SEHNR, CDR2 FQNEAQ (reference sequence). V was cut by 3 bases and J by 9 bases, with 8 bases left in between. This CDR3 spans 11 amino acids. The CDR3 nucleotides read TGTGCCAGCAGCTTCGGTGCCTGCTACACCTTC. Protein product: CASSFGACYTF.

Many counts were recorded for this clone. The V and J genes are TRBV6-1 and TRBJ2-7; the D is unclear. This CDR3 has 14 residues. Trimming took 5 bases from V and 2 from J, leaving 13 bases between them. CDR1 and CDR2 from the germline V gene are MNHNS and SASEGT. In nucleotides, the CDR3 is TGTGCCAGCAGTCGCGCGGCGGAAGCCTACGAGCAGTACTTC. Amino acid sequence: CASSRAAEAYEQYF.